This T cell receptor beta chain was documented in a study of shared clonotypes between healthy human individuals. This table comes from immunoSEQ multiplex PCR, and its TCRdb copy is limited to in-frame clones, with some not included. The repertoire holds some 480,000 clones, with approximately 79% as singletons. Per the germline V gene, CDR1 is MNHNS and CDR2 is SASEGT. The V gene end was trimmed by 2 bases and the J gene end by 1 base; junction bases not matched to a gene: 5. This CDR3 is 16 amino acids long. The chain employs TRBV6-1 and TRBJ2-3; TRBD1 matches at 8 bases. The specimen was PBMCs. This clonotype was sampled from a woman between 40 and 55 years old in good health. Some clones in this sample may be carry-over from other donors' samples. The CDR3, as DNA: TGTGCCAGCAGTGAAAGGCCGGACAGGGGCACAGATACGCAGTATTTT. Its protein product is CASSERPDRGTDTQYF.